A selection of T cell receptor beta chains follows, all from one sample in a study of vaccination and CD4 T cells after COVID-19. No antigen is known for these receptors. TCRdb called the PCR reads again in MiXCR, with one record for every CDR3 protein. The sample lists some 13,000 distinct CDR3 sequences, 35% occurring once. Sequencing was done on a sample of CD4+ T cells from blood, cultured in vitro. The receptor source for this set is a human donor who had recovered from COVID-19. The CDR3 runs from the conserved cysteine through the conserved F or W. The D gene is left open where the match is weak. The size entry is marked missing in some rows and otherwise reads once, few, many or a size class.

V gene	D gene	clone size	J gene	CDR3 DNA	CDR3 protein
TRBV25-1	.	few	TRBJ2-1	TGTGCCAGCAGTACACTAGGGCCGCCATACAATGAGCAGTTCTTC	CASSTLGPPYNEQFF
TRBV20-1	.	medium-sized	TRBJ1-6	TGCAGTGCCGAGGGGAGGGGTTATTCACCCCTCCACTTT	CSAEGRGYSPLHF
TRBV2	.	few	TRBJ1-5	TGTGCCAGCAGTGAAGAGTGGGTGTCGGGGAGTCAGCCCCAGCATTTT	CASSEEWVSGSQPQHF
TRBV2	TRBD1	.	TRBJ1-2	TGTGCCAGCAGGCTAAACAGGGGAGCTAACTATGGCTACACCTTC	CASRLNRGANYGYTF
TRBV28	.	few	TRBJ1-5	TGTGCCAGCAGTTTTTCCGGTTATCAGCCCCAGCATTTT	CASSFSGYQPQHF
TRBV19	TRBD2	.	TRBJ2-3	TGTGCCAGTAGTGGGGGGACTAGCGGAACCCCTAGCACAGATACGCAGTATTTT	CASSGGTSGTPSTDTQYF
TRBV28	.	.	TRBJ2-2	TGTGCCAGCAGTTTAGGGGGCGTACAGGGCAGGGAGCTGTTTTTT	CASSLGGVQGRELFF
TRBV9	TRBD2	.	TRBJ2-1	TGTGCCAGCAGCGTAGTAGGCCTAGCGGGCAACAATGAGCAGTTCTTC	CASSVVGLAGNNEQFF
TRBV20-1	TRBD2	.	TRBJ2-1	TGCAGTGCTAGGACTAGCGGGAGTAGCTACAATGAGCAGTTCTTC	CSARTSGSSYNEQFF
TRBV2	.	few	TRBJ1-1	TGTGCCAGCAGTGAATTGGCAGGACTGAACACTGAAGCTTTCTTT	CASSELAGLNTEAFF
TRBV7-2	.	.	TRBJ2-7	TGTGCCAGCAGCTTAGCCGCGGGACATGAAACCTACGAGCAGTACTTC	CASSLAAGHETYEQYF
TRBV19	TRBD2	few	TRBJ2-7	TGTGCCAGTAGTATGAGCGGGAGATCGTACGAGCAGTACTTC	CASSMSGRSYEQYF
TRBV6-1	.	few	TRBJ1-2	TGTGCCAGCAGAAGCTACAGCTATGGCTACACCTTC	CASRSYSYGYTF
TRBV20-1	TRBD2	.	TRBJ2-5	TGCAGTGCTAGGGCGGGAGTGTTACAAGAGACCCAGTACTTC	CSARAGVLQETQYF
TRBV5-1	.	.	TRBJ2-2	TGCGCCAGCAACTATGGGAACACCGGGGAGCTGTTTTTT	CASNYGNTGELFF
TRBV2	.	.	TRBJ1-1	TGTGCCAGCAGTGTAGCTCGGAACACTGAAGCTTTCTTT	CASSVARNTEAFF